This passage covers 9 T cell receptor beta chains from one sample sequenced in a study of blood T cell repertoires in COVID-19. Profiling relied on immunoSEQ multiplex PCR, and the TCRdb table lists in-frame clones only, not all of them. Among some 230,000 clones listed, approximately 81% were seen once. The specimen was peripheral blood. The receptors here all came from a man between 40 and 49 years old with acute or convalescent COVID-19.

The chain employs TRBV7-3 and TRBJ2-3, with D possibly matching TRBD2 (6 bases). The CDR3 spans 18 residues. CDR1 and CDR2 (germline): SGHTA, FQGTGA. The V gene lost 4 bases and the J gene lost 3 bases, with 23 bases spanning the gap. The DNA of the CDR3 is TGTGCCAGCAGCTCAATGGGTCTCCTAGCGATAGGGACAGATACGCAGTATTTT. Translation gives CASSSMGLLAIGTDTQYF.

The rearrangement links TRBV5-1 to TRBJ1-6; 10 bases map to TRBD1. In germline, CDR1 is SGHRS, CDR2 YFSETQ. The CDR3 has 15 residues. The V gene end was trimmed by 0 bases and the J gene end by 9 bases; junction bases not matched to a gene: 3. CDR3 coding DNA: TGCGCCAGCAGCTTGGTAGGGGACAGGGGTTCACCCCTCCACTTT. Residues: CASSLVGDRGSPLHF. The full variable domain, rest sourced from reference TRBV5-1 and TRBJ1-6, is KAGVTQTPRYLIKTRGQQVTLSCSPISGHRSVSWYQQTPGQGLQFLFEYFSETQRNKGNFPGRFSGRQFSNSRSEMNVSTLELGDSALYLCASSLVGDRGSPLHFGNGTRLTVT.

The chain carries TRBV3-1 (or the pseudogene TRBV3-2) and TRBJ1-3; possibly TRBD1 for D (5 bases). This CDR3 has 18 amino acids. The V and J ends lost 5 bases and 2 bases respectively, with 22 bases between them. CDR1 and CDR2 from the germline V gene are LGHDT and YNNKEL (reference sequence). CDR3 bases: TGTGCCAGCAGCGAAGGGCGTCCATCGGGGGTAACTGGAAACACCATATATTTT. This sequence encodes CASSEGRPSGVTGNTIYF.

V and J are TRBV7-9 and TRBJ2-5, with 7 bases fitting TRBD2. The CDR3 is made up of 12 amino acids. Germline loops: CDR1 SEHNR, CDR2 FQNEAQ (reference sequence). After removal of 4 bases from V and 5 bases from J, the junction contained 1 base not matched to a gene. The CDR3 here is CASSSGGETQYF. In DNA, the CDR3 is TGTGCCAGCAGCTCCGGGGGGGAGACCCAGTACTTC.

The chain uses TRBV5-5 and TRBJ1-2, with a possible D match to TRBD1 (5 bases). Germline V lookup: CDR1 SGHKS, CDR2 YYEKEE (reference sequence). The CDR3 runs 17 residues. The germline V and J ends were trimmed by 3 bases and 4 bases, with 22 bases remaining between them. The CDR3 nucleotides read TGTGCCAGCAGCTCAGCTGGGTCCCAGGGAGGGAGCTATGGCTACACCTTC. Translation: CASSSAGSQGGSYGYTF.

This clone has only one observation. The chain couples TRBV2 to TRBJ1-1; D remains unclear. Trimming removed 7 bases at V and 6 bases at J, with 24 bases between. The germline gives CDR1 SNHLY, CDR2 FYNNEI. CDR3 length: 16 residues. CDR3 loop: CASTTRVLEVIPEAFF. The CDR3 coding sequence is TGTGCCAGCACCACGCGGGTCCTCGAGGTGATACCTGAAGCTTTCTTT.

The chain recombines TRBV27 with TRBJ1-2, with 11 positions matching TRBD1. J gave up 8 bases and V 3 bases, and 8 bases lay outside the gene matches. This CDR3 contains 15 residues. Germline CDR1 MNHEY, CDR2 SMNVEV (reference sequence). The CDR3 DNA is TGTGCCAGCAGTTTCCCCAAGGACAGGGGGCAAGGCTACACCTTC. Translation: CASSFPKDRGQGYTF.

The DNA of the CDR3 is TGTGCCAGCACCTTAGCGGGGGCGAGCACAGATACGCAGTATTTT. It yields the protein CASTLAGASTDTQYF. J is TRBJ2-3 and V is TRBV6-5, with TRBD2 identical over 9 bases. Germline V gene sequence: CDR1 MNHEY, CDR2 SVGAGI. Unmatched junction bases numbered 5, after V lost 7 bases and J lost 0 bases. The CDR3 contains 15 residues.

This chain links TRBV7-3 with TRBJ1-1; 8 positions match TRBD1. This CDR3 contains 16 residues. V dropped 5 bases and J dropped 4; count of bases not matched to a gene: 12. Looked up from germline, CDR1 is SGHTA and CDR2 is FQGTGA. CDR3 region: CASSPTHGQGRTEAFF. DNA for the CDR3: TGTGCCAGCAGCCCAACCCATGGACAGGGACGCACTGAAGCTTTCTTT.